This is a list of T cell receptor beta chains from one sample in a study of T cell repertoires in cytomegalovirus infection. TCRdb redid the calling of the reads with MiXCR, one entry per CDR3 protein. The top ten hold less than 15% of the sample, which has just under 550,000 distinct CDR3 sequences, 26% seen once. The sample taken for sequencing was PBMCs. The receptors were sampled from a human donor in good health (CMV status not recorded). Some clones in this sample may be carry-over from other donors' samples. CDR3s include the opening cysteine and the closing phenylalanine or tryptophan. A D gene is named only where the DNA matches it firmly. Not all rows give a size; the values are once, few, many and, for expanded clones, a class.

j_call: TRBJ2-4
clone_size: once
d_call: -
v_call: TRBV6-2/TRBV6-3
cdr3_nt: TGTGCCAGCAGTCTGTCCCAGGGGAGGGTCGGGGACATTCAGTACTTC
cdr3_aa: CASSLSQGRVGDIQYF

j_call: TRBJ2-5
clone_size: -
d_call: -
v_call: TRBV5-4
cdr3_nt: TGTGCCAGCAGCCGAGGGGGGGTAGCAGAGACCCAGTACTTC
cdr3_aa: CASSRGGVAETQYF

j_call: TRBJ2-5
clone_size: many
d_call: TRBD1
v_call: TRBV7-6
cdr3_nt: TGTGCCAGCAGTGCCGACAGGGGGCCTCTCCGAAGGGCCCAGTACTTC
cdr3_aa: CASSADRGPLRRAQYF

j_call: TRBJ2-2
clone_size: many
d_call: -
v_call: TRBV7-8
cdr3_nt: TGTGCCAGCAGGGGGGACGGGCGGGACACCGGGGAGCTGTTTTTT
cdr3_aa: CASRGDGRDTGELFF

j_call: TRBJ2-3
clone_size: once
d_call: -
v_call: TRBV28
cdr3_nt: TGTGCCAGCAGTCTGACTCGGCGTCCGCAGTATTTT
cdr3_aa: CASSLTRRPQYF

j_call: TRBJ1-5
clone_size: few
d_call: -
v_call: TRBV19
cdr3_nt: TGTGCCAGTAGTCCTCAAGGGGGTATTGTGCCCCAGCATTTT
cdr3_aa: CASSPQGGIVPQHF

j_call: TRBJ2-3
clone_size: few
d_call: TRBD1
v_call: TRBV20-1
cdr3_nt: TGCAGTGCTAGAGATGGGACAGGCACAGATACGCAGTATTTT
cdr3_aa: CSARDGTGTDTQYF

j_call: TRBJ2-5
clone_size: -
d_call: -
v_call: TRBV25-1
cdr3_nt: TGTGCCAGCAGTGAAAGTGCAACCAAGACAGGCATCAAGCAAGAGACCCAGTACTTC
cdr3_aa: CASSESATKTGIKQETQYF

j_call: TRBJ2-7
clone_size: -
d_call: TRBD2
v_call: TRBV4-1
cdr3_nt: TGCGCCAGCAGCCAAGAGGTAGCGGGAGCCTACGAGCAGTACTTC
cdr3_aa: CASSQEVAGAYEQYF

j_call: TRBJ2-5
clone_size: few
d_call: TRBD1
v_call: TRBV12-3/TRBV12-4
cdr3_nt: TGTGCCAGCAGTACCCGGACAGGGATAGAGACCCAGTACTTC
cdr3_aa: CASSTRTGIETQYF

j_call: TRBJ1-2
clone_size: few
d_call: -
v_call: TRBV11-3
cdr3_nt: TGTGCCAGCAGCTTTCGACAACCAGATGGCTACACCTTC
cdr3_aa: CASSFRQPDGYTF

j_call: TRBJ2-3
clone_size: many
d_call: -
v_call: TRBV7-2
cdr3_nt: TGTGCCAGCAGCACGCACAGGGAGACGCAGTATTTT
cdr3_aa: CASSTHRETQYF

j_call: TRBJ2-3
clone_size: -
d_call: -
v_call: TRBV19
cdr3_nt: TGTGCCAGTAGTATTGCGGGGAGAAGCACAGATACGCAGTATTTT
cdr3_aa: CASSIAGRSTDTQYF

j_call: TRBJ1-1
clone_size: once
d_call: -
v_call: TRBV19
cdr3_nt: TGTGCCAGTAGTATAGAGGGGCGCTCGATTTCGGGAGCTTTCTTT
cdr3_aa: CASSIEGRSISGAFF

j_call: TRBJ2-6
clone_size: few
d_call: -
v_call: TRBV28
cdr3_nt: TGTGCCAGCAGTTTTGGGACGGCCTCTGGGGCCAACGTCCTGACTTTC
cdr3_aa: CASSFGTASGANVLTF

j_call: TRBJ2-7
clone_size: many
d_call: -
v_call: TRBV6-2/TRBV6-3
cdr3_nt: TGTGCCAGCAGTTACTCGGACAGTAGATACGAGCAGTACTTC
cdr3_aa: CASSYSDSRYEQYF

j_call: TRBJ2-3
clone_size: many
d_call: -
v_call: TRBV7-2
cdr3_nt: TGTGCCAGCAGCTTAGCGGGGGGCGGGGATACGCAGTATTTT
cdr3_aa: CASSLAGGGDTQYF

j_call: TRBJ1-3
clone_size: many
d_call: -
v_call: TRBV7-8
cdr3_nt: TGTGCCAGCAGCTTAGCGGAGGGGAGGCCGGGAAACACCATATATTTT
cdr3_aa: CASSLAEGRPGNTIYF

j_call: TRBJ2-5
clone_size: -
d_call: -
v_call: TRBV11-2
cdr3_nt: TGTGCCAGCGGTTTGGGACGTGAGACCCAGTACTTC
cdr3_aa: CASGLGRETQYF

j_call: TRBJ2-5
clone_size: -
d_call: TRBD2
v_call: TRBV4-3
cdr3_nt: TGCGCCAGCAGCCCCTTAAGGGCGGGAGCGGAGACCCAGTACTTC
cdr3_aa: CASSPLRAGAETQYF

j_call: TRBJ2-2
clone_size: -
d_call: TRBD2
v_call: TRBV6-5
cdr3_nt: TGTGCCAGCAGTTACTCGGCAGCGGGAGTGACCGGGGAGCTGTTTTTT
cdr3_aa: CASSYSAAGVTGELFF

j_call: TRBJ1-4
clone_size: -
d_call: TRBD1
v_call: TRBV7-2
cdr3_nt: TGTGCCAGCAGCTTAAATTCGGGACAGGGGACTGAAAAACTGTTTTTT
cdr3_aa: CASSLNSGQGTEKLFF

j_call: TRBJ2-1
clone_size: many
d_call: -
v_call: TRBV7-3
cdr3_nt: TGTGCCAGCAGCGCCGGGGGCGGCCGAAGCTCCTACAATGAGCAGTTCTTC
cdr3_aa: CASSAGGGRSSYNEQFF

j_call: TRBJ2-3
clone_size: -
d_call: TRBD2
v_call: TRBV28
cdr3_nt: TGTGCCAGCGGGACGTTAGCGGGAGGGCTCGCAGATACGCAGTATTTT
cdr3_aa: CASGTLAGGLADTQYF

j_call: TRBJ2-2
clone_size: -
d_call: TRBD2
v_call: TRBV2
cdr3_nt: TGTGCCAGCAGTGCAGGGAGGGACACCGGGGAGCTGTTTTTT
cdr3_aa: CASSAGRDTGELFF

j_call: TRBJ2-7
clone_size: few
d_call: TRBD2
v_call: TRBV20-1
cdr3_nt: TGCAGTGTCGTGGGAGCTAGCGGAACGCCCAGGAACTACGAGCAGTACTTC
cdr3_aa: CSVVGASGTPRNYEQYF

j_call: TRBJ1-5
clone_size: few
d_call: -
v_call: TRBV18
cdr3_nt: TGTGCCAGCTCAAAAGAGGGACGGAGCAATCAGCCCCAGCATTTT
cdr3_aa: CASSKEGRSNQPQHF

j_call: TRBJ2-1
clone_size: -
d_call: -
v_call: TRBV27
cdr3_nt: TGTGCCAGCAGTTCCTCAGCTAGCAGCAATGAGCAGTTCTTC
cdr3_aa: CASSSSASSNEQFF

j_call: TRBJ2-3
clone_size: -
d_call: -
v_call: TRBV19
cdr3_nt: TGTGCCAGTAGTCGACTTAAAGTAGATACGCAGTATTTT
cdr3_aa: CASSRLKVDTQYF

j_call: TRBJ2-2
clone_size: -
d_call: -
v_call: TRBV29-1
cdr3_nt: TGCAGCGTTCAGACAGTGCCCACCGGGGAGCTGTTTTTT
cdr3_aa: CSVQTVPTGELFF

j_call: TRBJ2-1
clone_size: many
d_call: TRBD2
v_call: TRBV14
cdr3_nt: TGTGCCAGCAGCTTAGCGGGAGTGGGCAATGAGCAGTTCTTC
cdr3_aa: CASSLAGVGNEQFF

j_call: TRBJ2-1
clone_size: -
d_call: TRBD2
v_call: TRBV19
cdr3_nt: TGTGCCAGTAGTAGGGTGTCTAGCGGGAGCAATGAGCAGTTCTTC
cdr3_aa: CASSRVSSGSNEQFF

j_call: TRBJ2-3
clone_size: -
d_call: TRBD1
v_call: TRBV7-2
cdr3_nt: TGTGCCAGCAGCGGACAGGGGTTCACAGATACGCAGTATTTT
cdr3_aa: CASSGQGFTDTQYF

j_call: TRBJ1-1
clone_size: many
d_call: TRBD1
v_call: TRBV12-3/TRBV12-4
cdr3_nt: TGTGCCAGCAGTTTGTCCCGACAGGGTTCCCTTATGAACACTGAAGCTTTCTTT
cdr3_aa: CASSLSRQGSLMNTEAFF

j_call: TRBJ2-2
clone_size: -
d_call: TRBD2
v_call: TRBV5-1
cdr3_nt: TGCGCCAGCAGCTCCGGGACTAGCGGGAGCACCGGGGAGCTGTTTTTT
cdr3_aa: CASSSGTSGSTGELFF

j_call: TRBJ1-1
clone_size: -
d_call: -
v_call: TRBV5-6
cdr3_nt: TGTGCCAGCAGCTTTTACAGCCGTCTAGCTGAAGCTTTCTTT
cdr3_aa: CASSFYSRLAEAFF

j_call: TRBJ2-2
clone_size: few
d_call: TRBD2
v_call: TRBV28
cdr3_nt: TGTGCCACCTTGACTAGCGGGAGGGCCGGTGCCGGGGAGCTGTTTTTT
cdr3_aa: CATLTSGRAGAGELFF

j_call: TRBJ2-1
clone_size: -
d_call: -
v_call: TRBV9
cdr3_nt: TGTGCCAGCAGCCCACGCCAACTAGCAGAGTCCTACAATGAGCAGTTCTTC
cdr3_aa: CASSPRQLAESYNEQFF

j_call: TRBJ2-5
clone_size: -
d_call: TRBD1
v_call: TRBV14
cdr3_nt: TGTGCCAGCAGACGAACAGGGGGCGCGGAGGAGACCCAGTACTTC
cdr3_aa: CASRRTGGAEETQYF

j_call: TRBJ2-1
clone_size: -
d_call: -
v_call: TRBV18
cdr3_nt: TGTGCCAGCTCACCAGAAACGGGAGCCTACAATGAGCAGTTCTTC
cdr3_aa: CASSPETGAYNEQFF

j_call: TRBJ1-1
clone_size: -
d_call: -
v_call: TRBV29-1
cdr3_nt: TGCAGCGTTGAAGACGTCAGATTGGGGGTCGACACTGAAGCTTTCTTT
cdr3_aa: CSVEDVRLGVDTEAFF

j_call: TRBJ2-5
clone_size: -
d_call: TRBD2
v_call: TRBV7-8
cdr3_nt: TGTGCCAGCAGCTTACGATTTGCGGGAGGACGGCTCCAAGAGACCCAGTACTTC
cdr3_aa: CASSLRFAGGRLQETQYF